This T cell receptor (beta chain) was recorded in a study of cytomegalovirus exposure and HLA in healthy donors. With 60 Vbeta and 13 Jbeta primers, the PCR was carried out. This table comes from immunoSEQ multiplex PCR, and its TCRdb copy is limited to in-frame clones, with some not included. Of more than 95,000 clones in the sample, over 70% were seen once. Study results and limitations: Among TCR beta chains of equal frequency, HLA-associated ones were more clonally expanded in a later analysis.

With respect to this clone: The antigen is undetermined.

V was clipped by 3 bases and J by 0 bases, with 11 bases between them. The CDR3 totals 14 residues. Germline loops: CDR1 SQVTM, CDR2 ANQGSEA. This chain joins TRBV29-1 and TRBJ2-5, with no clear D. Input material: PBMCs. This TCR was recovered from a woman in her fifties or sixties in good health and CMV-seropositive. CDR3 bases: TGCAGCGTTGAGGCCCCCCCAAACCAAGAGACCCAGTACTTC. Protein product: CSVEAPPNQETQYF.